The present entry profiles one T cell receptor (beta chain) with its context. The antigen remains unidentified. This sample is part of a study of blood T cells in healthy people across ages. The study, taken as a whole, reports: Significant beta diversity loss was already apparent by age roughly 43, declining roughly linearly. Naive and antigen-experienced cells could not be conclusively compared, given unsorted PBMCs. From one million sequenced T cells, diversity estimates were lower bounds.

The V gene end was trimmed by 1 base and the J gene end by 1 base; junction bases not matched to a gene: 8. The germline gives CDR1 SGHTA, CDR2 FQGNSA. This CDR3 is 18 amino acids long. No fewer than 6 micrograms of total RNA were isolated from every sample. It was with a sample-barcoded 5' primer and a J-beta primer mix that a second PCR of about 6 to 12 cycles was run. TCRdb reanalysed the 5' RACE reads using MiXCR and keeps one entry per CDR3 protein. The repertoire holds around 580,000 distinct CDR3 sequences, with 40% to 55% as singletons. This chain links TRBV7-2 with TRBJ2-1; 9 bases are a match to TRBD2. The sequence was collected from a man older than 75 in good health. The specimen was blood. The CDR3 is CASSLGLSGGYSYNEQFF. The CDR3 DNA reads as TGTGCCAGCAGCTTAGGGCTTAGCGGGGGATATTCCTACAATGAGCAGTTCTTC. Full variable domain (remainder filled in from reference TRBV7-2 and TRBJ2-1): GAGVSQSPSNKVTEKGKDVELRCDPISGHTALYWYRQSLGQGLEFLIYFQGNSAPDKSGLPSDRFSAERTGGSVSTLTIQRTQQEDSAVYLCASSLGLSGGYSYNEQFFGPGTRLTVL.